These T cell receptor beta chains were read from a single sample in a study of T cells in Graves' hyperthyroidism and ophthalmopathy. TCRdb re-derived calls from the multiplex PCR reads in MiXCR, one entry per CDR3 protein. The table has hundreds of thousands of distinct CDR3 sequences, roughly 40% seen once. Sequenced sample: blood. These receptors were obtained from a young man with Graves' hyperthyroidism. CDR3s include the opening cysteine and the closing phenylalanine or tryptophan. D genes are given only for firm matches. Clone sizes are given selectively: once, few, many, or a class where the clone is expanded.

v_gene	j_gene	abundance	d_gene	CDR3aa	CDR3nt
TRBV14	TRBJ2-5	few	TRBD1	CASSHSPWTGGEETQYF	TGTGCCAGCAGCCACAGCCCCTGGACAGGGGGCGAAGAGACCCAGTACTTC
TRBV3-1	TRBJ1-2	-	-	CASSQAGWGYTF	TGTGCCAGCAGCCAGGCCGGCTGGGGCTACACCTTC
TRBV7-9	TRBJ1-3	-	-	CASSRPKDGNTIYF	TGTGCCAGCAGCAGGCCGAAGGACGGAAACACCATATATTTT
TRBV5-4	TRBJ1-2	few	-	CASSFSGRPIYGYTF	TGTGCCAGCAGCTTTTCCGGACGGCCGATATATGGCTACACCTTC
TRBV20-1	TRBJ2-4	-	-	CSVEDGTTINIQYF	TGCAGCGTTGAAGACGGGACGACGATAAACATTCAGTACTTC
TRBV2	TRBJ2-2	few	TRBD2	CASSDGLAGELTGELFF	TGTGCCAGCAGTGATGGGCTAGCGGGAGAATTAACCGGGGAGCTGTTTTTT
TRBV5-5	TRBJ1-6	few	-	CASSSGISDSPLHF	TGTGCCAGCAGTTCCGGAATATCCGATTCACCCCTCCACTTT
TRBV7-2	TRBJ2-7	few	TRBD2	CASSLPGGGIHEQYF	TGTGCCAGCAGTTTACCTGGCGGGGGGATCCACGAGCAGTACTTC
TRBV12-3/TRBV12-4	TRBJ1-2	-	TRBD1	CASSLSTTGAGYGYTF	TGTGCCAGCAGTTTATCGACGACAGGGGCCGGCTATGGCTACACCTTC
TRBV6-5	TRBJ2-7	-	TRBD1	CASSTGTDSYEQYF	TGTGCCAGCAGTACCGGGACAGACTCCTACGAGCAGTACTTC
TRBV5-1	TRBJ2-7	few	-	CASSLYGGTYEQYF	TGCGCCAGCAGCTTGTACGGAGGTACCTACGAGCAGTACTTC
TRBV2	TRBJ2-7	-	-	CASMDRFLGLEGEQYF	TGTGCCAGCATGGATCGGTTCTTAGGCCTAGAGGGCGAGCAGTACTTC
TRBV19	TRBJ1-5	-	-	CASNIQGRNQPQHF	TGTGCCAGTAACATTCAGGGTCGCAATCAGCCCCAGCATTTT
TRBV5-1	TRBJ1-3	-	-	CASSSSGFGNTIYF	TGCGCCAGCAGCTCATCAGGATTTGGAAACACCATATATTTT
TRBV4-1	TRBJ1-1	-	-	CASSQRTPLLMNTEAFF	TGCGCCAGCAGCCAACGGACACCGCTCCTCATGAACACTGAAGCTTTCTTT